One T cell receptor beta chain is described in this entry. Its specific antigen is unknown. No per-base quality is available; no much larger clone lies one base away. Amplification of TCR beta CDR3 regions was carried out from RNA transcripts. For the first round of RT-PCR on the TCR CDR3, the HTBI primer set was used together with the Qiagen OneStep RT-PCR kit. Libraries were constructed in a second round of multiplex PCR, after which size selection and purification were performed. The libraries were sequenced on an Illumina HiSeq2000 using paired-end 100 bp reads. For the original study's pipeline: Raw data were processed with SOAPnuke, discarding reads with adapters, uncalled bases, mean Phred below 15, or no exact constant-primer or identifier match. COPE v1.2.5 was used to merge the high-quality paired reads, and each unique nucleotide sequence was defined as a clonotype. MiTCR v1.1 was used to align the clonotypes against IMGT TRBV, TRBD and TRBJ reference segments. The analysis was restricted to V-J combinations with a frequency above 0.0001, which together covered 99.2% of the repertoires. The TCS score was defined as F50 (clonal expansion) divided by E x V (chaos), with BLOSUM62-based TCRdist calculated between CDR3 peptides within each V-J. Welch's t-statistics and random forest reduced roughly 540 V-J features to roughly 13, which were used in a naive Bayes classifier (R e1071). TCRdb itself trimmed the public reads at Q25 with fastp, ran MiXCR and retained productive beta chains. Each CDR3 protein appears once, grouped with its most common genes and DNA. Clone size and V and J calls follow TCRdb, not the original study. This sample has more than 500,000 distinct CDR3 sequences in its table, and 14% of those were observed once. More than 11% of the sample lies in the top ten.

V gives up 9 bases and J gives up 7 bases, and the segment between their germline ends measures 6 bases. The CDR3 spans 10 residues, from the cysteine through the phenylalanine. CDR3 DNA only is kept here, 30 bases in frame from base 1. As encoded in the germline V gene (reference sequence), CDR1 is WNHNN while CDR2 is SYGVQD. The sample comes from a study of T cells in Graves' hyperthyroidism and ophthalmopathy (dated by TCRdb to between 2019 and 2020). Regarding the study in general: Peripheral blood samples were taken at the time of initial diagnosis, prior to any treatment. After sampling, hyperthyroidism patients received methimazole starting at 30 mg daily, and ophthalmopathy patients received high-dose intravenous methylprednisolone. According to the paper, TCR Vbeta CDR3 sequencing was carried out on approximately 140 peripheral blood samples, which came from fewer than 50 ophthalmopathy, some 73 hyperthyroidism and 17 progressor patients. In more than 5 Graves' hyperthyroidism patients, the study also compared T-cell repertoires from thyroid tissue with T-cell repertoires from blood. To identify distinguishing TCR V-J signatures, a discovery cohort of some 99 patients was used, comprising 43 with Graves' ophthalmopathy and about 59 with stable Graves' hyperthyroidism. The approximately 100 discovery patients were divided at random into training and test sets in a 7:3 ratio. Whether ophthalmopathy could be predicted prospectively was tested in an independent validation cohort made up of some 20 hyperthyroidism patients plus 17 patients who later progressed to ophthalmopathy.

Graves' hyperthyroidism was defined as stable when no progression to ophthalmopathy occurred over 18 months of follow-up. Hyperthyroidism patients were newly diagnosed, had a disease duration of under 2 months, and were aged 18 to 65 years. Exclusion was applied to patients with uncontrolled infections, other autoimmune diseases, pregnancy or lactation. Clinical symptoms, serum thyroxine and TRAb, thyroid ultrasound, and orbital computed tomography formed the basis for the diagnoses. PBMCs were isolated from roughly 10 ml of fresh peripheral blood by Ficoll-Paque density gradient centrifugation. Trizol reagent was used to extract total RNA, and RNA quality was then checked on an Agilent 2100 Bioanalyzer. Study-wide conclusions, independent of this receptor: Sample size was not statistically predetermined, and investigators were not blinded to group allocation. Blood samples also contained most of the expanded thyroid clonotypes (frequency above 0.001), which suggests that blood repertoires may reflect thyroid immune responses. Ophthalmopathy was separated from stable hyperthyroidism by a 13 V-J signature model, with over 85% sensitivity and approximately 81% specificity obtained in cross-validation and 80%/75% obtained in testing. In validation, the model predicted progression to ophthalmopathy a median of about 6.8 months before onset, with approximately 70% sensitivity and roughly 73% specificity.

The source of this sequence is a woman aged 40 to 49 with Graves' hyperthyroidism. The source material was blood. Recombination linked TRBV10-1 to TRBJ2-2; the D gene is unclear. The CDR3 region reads CASRSGELFF. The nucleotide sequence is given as TGCGCCAGTAGGAGCGGGGAGCTGTTTTTT.